This T cell receptor (beta chain) was sequenced for a study of CD8 T cells in ankylosing spondylitis. General study results and limits: One TCR beta motif, made up of seven to nine highly homologous variants, appeared characteristic of ankylosing spondylitis blood.

Germline CDR1 and CDR2: SQVTM and ANQGSEA. The CDR3 sequence is 14 residues long. The V end lost 6 bases, the J end lost 3 bases, and 17 bases lay between the germline ends. Note on this clonotype: Its antigen is not identified.

Using quantitative 5'-RACE with molecular barcodes, the authors made TCR beta libraries. TCRdb ran MiXCR on the 5' RACE reads and lists one entry per CDR3 protein. Altogether 750,000 to 850,000 distinct CDR3 sequences are present, roughly 10% being singletons, with the ten largest covering more than 0.5%. Sequenced input: blood, either unsorted or a sorted T cell fraction (not recorded which). The TCR originated in a male donor with ankylosing spondylitis. The V and J genes are TRBV29-1 and TRBJ2-5; the D gene is possibly TRBD2 (6 bases). In nucleotides, the CDR3 is TGCAGCGTCTGCCCGGGACTGAGAAAAGAGACCCAGTACTTC. It specifies CSVCPGLRKETQYF. Together with reference TRBV29-1 and TRBJ2-5, the CDR3 gives the full variable domain: SAVISQKPSRDICQRGTSLTIQCQVDSQVTMMFWYRQQPGQSLTLIATANQGSEATYESGFVIDKFPISRPNLTFSTLTVSNMSPEDSSIYLCSVCPGLRKETQYFGPGTRLLVL.